This is a list of T cell receptor beta chains from one sample in a study of cytotoxic CD8 clonotypes in ibrutinib-treated CLL. Only in-frame clones appear in the TCRdb table, and some are missing; sequencing was by immunoSEQ multiplex PCR. The top ten clones hold 9.5% to 12% of a sample with hundreds of thousands of clones, just under 80% of them seen once. The material sequenced was PBMCs, taken after 12 months of ibrutinib treatment. The receptors originated from a human donor with chronic lymphocytic leukemia. CDR3s include the opening cysteine and the closing phenylalanine or tryptophan. D genes are given only for firm matches. Clone size is shown for a subset of rows, as once, few, many or a class of expanded clone.

TGCGCCAGCAGCATGGACCCGGGACTAGCGGGGGCGCACGGGCAGTACTTC CASSMDPGLAGAHGQYF - TRBV5-1 TRBD2 TRBJ2-7
TGTGCCAGCAGCCGACAGGGGGCTAGCACAGATACGCAGTATTTT CASSRQGASTDTQYF - TRBV6-5 TRBD1 TRBJ2-3
TGTGCCAGCAGTTCGGGGGCGTCCTATGGCTACACCTTC CASSSGASYGYTF - TRBV6-6 - TRBJ1-2
TGCGCCAGCAGCTCTGGTAGCGGGAGGGTTGGCACAGATACGCAGTATTTT CASSSGSGRVGTDTQYF - TRBV5-1 TRBD2 TRBJ2-3
TGTGCCTGGAGTTCGACAGGGGATCAGCCCCAGCATTTT CAWSSTGDQPQHF - TRBV30 TRBD1 TRBJ1-5
TGCGCCAGCAGCCAAGATCCCGGGACAGGCAATGAGCAGTTCTTC CASSQDPGTGNEQFF - TRBV4-1 TRBD1 TRBJ2-1
TGTGCCAGCAGTGGAGTGGGGTCCACTGAAGCTTTCTTT CASSGVGSTEAFF - TRBV2 - TRBJ1-1
TGTGCCAGCAGCCGTGGGGGGAGATTGGGCACTGAAGCTTTCTTT CASSRGGRLGTEAFF once TRBV6-5 - TRBJ1-1
TGTGCCAGTAGTGAGGGGTACAATACAAGACAAGAGACCCAGTACTTC CASSEGYNTRQETQYF - TRBV19 - TRBJ2-5
TGTGCCACCCCGGTAGCGGGAGGGCCGAGGTACGAGCAGTACTTC CATPVAGGPRYEQYF once TRBV27 TRBD2 TRBJ2-7
TGCGCCAGCACCTTAGCGGGGGAAAGCACAGATACGCAGTATTTT CASTLAGESTDTQYF - TRBV5-1 TRBD2 TRBJ2-3
TGTGCCAGCAGCTTACCCCCGAGAGGGTCCGACACAGATACGCAGTATTTT CASSLPPRGSDTDTQYF - TRBV7-8 - TRBJ2-3
TGTGCCAGCAGAGTAAAAGAGACCCAGTACTTC CASRVKETQYF once TRBV6-1 - TRBJ2-5
TGTGCCAGCAGTCACCAGCTCCCCCCTGGGGCCAACGTCCTGACTTTC CASSHQLPPGANVLTF - TRBV5-5 - TRBJ2-6
TGTGCCAGCAGTCTCCCTCCTTGGACAGGGGGTCTCGAGCAGTACTTC CASSLPPWTGGLEQYF - TRBV27 TRBD1 TRBJ2-7
TGTGCCAGCAGGGGACTAGCGGGGACGTACAATGAGCAGTTCTTC CASRGLAGTYNEQFF once TRBV6-1 TRBD2 TRBJ2-1
TGCGCCAGCAGCCAAGATGAGGCGAGCTACGAGCAGTACTTC CASSQDEASYEQYF - TRBV4-1 - TRBJ2-7
TGTGCCAGCAGCGTGCAGCTAGCTGGGGCCAACGTCCTGACTTTC CASSVQLAGANVLTF - TRBV9 - TRBJ2-6
TGTGCCAGCAGCTTTGGGGGACCACTCACAGATACGCAGTATTTT CASSFGGPLTDTQYF - TRBV7-3 - TRBJ2-3
TGTGCCAGCTCACCCATAGCGGGCACCCATGCCGGGGAGCTGTTTTTT CASSPIAGTHAGELFF - TRBV18 TRBD2 TRBJ2-2
TGTGCCAGCAGGACTGCCGGTGGAGATACGCAGTATTTT CASRTAGGDTQYF - TRBV5-8 - TRBJ2-3
TGTGCCTGGAGTTTTTCCTCAGGGGGGCTGTGGCCGGTGTATTTT CAWSFSSGGLWPVYF - TRBV30 TRBD1 TRBJ1-5
TGCAGCGTCGACGGGACTAGCGGGAGCGGCCTTTTTAGGGAGCAGTTCTTC CSVDGTSGSGLFREQFF - TRBV29-1 TRBD2 TRBJ2-1
TGTGCCAGCAGTGGCGACAGGGGTGGTGAGCAGTTCTTC CASSGDRGGEQFF - TRBV6-4 TRBD1 TRBJ2-1
TGCGCCAGCAGCTTGAGGGGAAACACCGGGGAGCTGTTTTTT CASSLRGNTGELFF - TRBV5-1 - TRBJ2-2
TGCGCCAGCAGCTTATTTCAGGGAGGAGCTGAAGCTTTCTTT CASSLFQGGAEAFF - TRBV5-1 - TRBJ1-1
TGTGCCAGCAGCCCCCGATCTCCCCCTAACTCACCCCTCCACTTT CASSPRSPPNSPLHF - TRBV9 - TRBJ1-6
TGCAGCGTTGTAACGGGGAACACCGGGGAGCTGTTTTTT CSVVTGNTGELFF once TRBV29-1 - TRBJ2-2
TGTGCCAGCAGTTTCGCAGGTAGCGGAAATTACGAGCAGTACTTC CASSFAGSGNYEQYF once TRBV27 - TRBJ2-7
TGTGCCAGCAGCTTTCCAGGGCTATCCGAGCAGTACTTC CASSFPGLSEQYF - TRBV7-8 - TRBJ2-7
TGTGCCTGGGCGGAGGGGCTTTTCTCTGGAAACACCATATATTTT CAWAEGLFSGNTIYF - TRBV30 - TRBJ1-3
TGTGCCATCAGTGATAGGGGGGAGTATAGCAATCAGCCCCAGCATTTT CAISDRGEYSNQPQHF - TRBV10-3 - TRBJ1-5
TGTGCCAGCGGTCCCGGGGCAGGGGGCTTTGGGAATGAGCAGTTCTTC CASGPGAGGFGNEQFF - TRBV19 TRBD1 TRBJ2-1
TGTGCCAGCAGCCCTGTGGGACAGAGCACAGATACGCAGTATTTT CASSPVGQSTDTQYF - TRBV7-9 TRBD1 TRBJ2-3
TGTGCCAGCAGCCAAGTAAATAATGAAAAACTGTTTTTT CASSQVNNEKLFF few TRBV14 - TRBJ1-4
TGTGCCAGCAGCTTAGGGGGAAACATTCAGTACTTC CASSLGGNIQYF - TRBV7-2 - TRBJ2-4
TGTGCCAGCAGCCCCGTCTCGGGACCGGCGTACACCGGGGAGCTGTTTTTT CASSPVSGPAYTGELFF - TRBV7-8 - TRBJ2-2
TGTGCCAGCACTCCCGTCGGACAGGGGGCAGGCAATGAGCAGTTCTTC CASTPVGQGAGNEQFF - TRBV6-6 TRBD1 TRBJ2-1
TGCGCCAGCAGTTCGCAACAGGAATACGAGCAGTACTTC CASSSQQEYEQYF - TRBV5-1 - TRBJ2-7
TGTGCCAGCAGCTGGCGGGGGCTCTCCTACGAGCAGTACTTC CASSWRGLSYEQYF - TRBV2 - TRBJ2-7
TGCGCCAGCAGCTTGGTGCCCCTAACTAGCGGGGAAAGCTCGAACACCGGGGAGCTGTTTTTT CASSLVPLTSGESSNTGELFF - TRBV5-1 TRBD2 TRBJ2-2
TGTGCCAGCAGTGAAGCCGGGCCAGGGACAGTCGAAGAGACCCAGTACTTC CASSEAGPGTVEETQYF few TRBV2 TRBD1 TRBJ2-5
TGCGCCAGCAGCTTGGTTGGGGCCGGGACGGATCATGGCTACACCTTC CASSLVGAGTDHGYTF few TRBV5-1 - TRBJ1-2
TGTGCCAGCAGAACTGGGACAACTCCCGTGGAGCAGTACTTC CASRTGTTPVEQYF - TRBV2 - TRBJ2-7
TGTGCCATCAGTGAGTCGATAAGGGTAGGGAGCAATCAGCCCCAGCATTTT CAISESIRVGSNQPQHF - TRBV10-3 - TRBJ1-5
TGTGCCAGCAGCTTGTTGACGGACGGGAGGGTCTCCTACGAGCAGTACTTC CASSLLTDGRVSYEQYF once TRBV5-4 TRBD2 TRBJ2-7
TGTGCCAGCAGCTTAGTAGGTGGGGATTCCGGGGAGCTGTTTTTT CASSLVGGDSGELFF - TRBV11-2 - TRBJ2-2
TGTGCCAGCAGCCCAAAGCTTGGAGGGGTCTACGAGCAGTACTTC CASSPKLGGVYEQYF once TRBV11-2 - TRBJ2-7